The 30 T cell receptor beta chains below come from one sample, sequenced in a study of cytomegalovirus exposure and HLA in healthy donors. PCR used 60 Vbeta primers and 13 Jbeta primers. The protocol was immunoSEQ multiplex PCR, while the TCRdb copy is restricted to in-frame clones and leaves out a portion. The sample lists 120,000 or so clones, 75% to 85% occurring once. Sample: PBMCs. These receptors came from a woman aged 50 to 65 in good health and CMV-seropositive.

This chain uses TRBV29-1 with TRBJ1-2; the match to TRBD1 covers 9 bases. V trimming: 2 bases; J trimming: 7 bases; junction bases outside the gene matches: 5. CDR3 length: 13 residues. CDR1 is SQVTM, CDR2 ANQGSEA, per germline. CDR3 sequence (DNA): TGCAGCGTTGAAACAGGGGGCGCTGCTGGCTACACCTTC. It encodes CSVETGGAAGYTF.

The V gene is TRBV11-1, the J gene TRBJ2-2, with D unresolved. V was clipped by 8 bases and J by 7 bases, with 11 bases between them. The CDR3 sequence is 12 residues long. CDR1 is SGHAT and CDR2 is FQDESV in the germline V gene (reference sequence). The CDR3 reads CASRDAVGELFF. CDR3 in DNA: TGTGCCAGCCGCGACGCGGTCGGGGAGCTGTTTTTT.

This chain connects TRBV6-1 to TRBJ2-1, with D possibly matching TRBD2 (6 bases). V gave up 5 bases and J gave up 12 bases, with 14 bases separating them. CDR1 and CDR2 (germline): MNHNS, SASEGT. The CDR3 sequence is 12 residues long. CDR3 amino acids: CASSHQLASQFF. The DNA of the CDR3 is TGTGCCAGCAGTCATCAACTAGCCTCGCAGTTCTTC.

The rearrangement links TRBV6-4 to TRBJ1-2; D unresolved. This CDR3 spans 13 amino acids. Per the germline V gene, CDR1 is MRHNA and CDR2 is SNTAGT. V lost 3 bases and J 10 bases, leaving 15 bases between the germline ends. CDR3 sequence: CASSETAGSLYTF. For the CDR3, the DNA is TGTGCCAGCAGTGAAACCGCGGGCTCCCTCTACACCTTC.

The CDR3 sequence is CASSDQFPHGYTF. In DNA, the CDR3 is TGTGCCAGCAGTGATCAGTTTCCCCATGGCTACACCTTC. V and J are TRBV2 and TRBJ1-2; no firm D call. Germline lookup yields CDR1 SNHLY and CDR2 FYNNEI. V lost 3 bases and J lost 6, with 11 bases in between. The CDR3 covers 13 residues.

The chain recombines TRBV11-2 with TRBJ2-1, with D maybe TRBD1 (6 bases). With 4 bases removed from V and 4 bases from J, the gap between germline ends came to 17 bases. In germline, CDR1 is SGHAT, CDR2 FQNNGV. CDR3 length: 16 residues. The CDR3 protein is CASSSLQGPIYNEQFF. CDR3 nucleotide sequence: TGTGCCAGCAGCTCTCTACAGGGTCCGATATACAATGAGCAGTTCTTC.

The V and J genes are TRBV5-4 and TRBJ2-7, with D perhaps matching TRBD2 (5 bases). V was pared by 0 bases and J by 0 bases, with 10 bases between. Germline V CDR1 and CDR2: SGHNT, YYREEE (reference sequence). This CDR3 region has 15 residues. The DNA of the CDR3 is TGTGCCAGCAGCTTGGCTGGCGGGCCCTCCTACGAGCAGTACTTC. Protein product: CASSLAGGPSYEQYF.

This rearrangement joins TRBV27 to TRBJ2-4; perhaps TRBD1 as D (5 bases). Germline V lookup: CDR1 MNHEY, CDR2 SMNVEV (reference sequence). Trimming cost V 4 bases and J 2 bases, with 12 bases left between them. The CDR3 loop spans 15 amino acids. In DNA, the CDR3 is TGTGCCAGCAGTTGGGCAGGGTCTACCAAAAACATTCAGTACTTC. Translating gives CASSWAGSTKNIQYF.

A few counts support this clone. The gene calls are TRBV7-8 and TRBJ2-5, with TRBD1 matching over 12 bases. The CDR3 runs 16 residues. The V gene's germline CDR1 is SGHVS and CDR2 FQNEAQ. V shed 4 bases, J shed 5 bases, and the junction held 8 bases outside the gene matches. CDR3 in DNA: TGTGCCAGCAGCTACCGGGACAGGGGGCGCCTTGAGACCCAGTACTTC. Protein sequence: CASSYRDRGRLETQYF.

There are a few counts of this clone. The chain joins TRBV11-2 to TRBJ2-7, with D unresolved. Per the germline V gene, CDR1 is SGHAT and CDR2 is FQNNGV. Between the trimmed V and J ends, which lost 0 bases and 0 bases, there was a span of 6 bases. The length of the CDR3 is 14 residues. The CDR3 loop reads CASSLERLSYEQYF. The CDR3 DNA reads as TGTGCCAGCAGCTTAGAGAGACTCTCCTACGAGCAGTACTTC.

J is TRBJ1-3 and V is TRBV6-1; TRBD1 matches at 7 bases. Germline-derived CDR1 and CDR2 are MNHNS and SASEGT. The junction had 7 bases not matched to a gene; V was cut back by 2 bases and J by 0 bases. This CDR3 region has 17 residues. CDR3 sequence reads: CASSEWQGVISGNTIYF. For the CDR3, the DNA is TGTGCCAGCAGTGAATGGCAGGGGGTAATCTCTGGAAACACCATATATTTT.

This chain joins TRBV6-5 and TRBJ2-1, with no clear D. V lost 2 bases to trimming and J lost 0 bases, with 8 bases between them. The CDR3 loop spans 15 amino acids. Germline V gives CDR1 MNHEY, CDR2 SVGAGI. The CDR3 sequence: CASSYPGSSYNEQFF. CDR3 nucleotide sequence: TGTGCCAGCAGTTACCCCGGGTCCTCCTACAATGAGCAGTTCTTC.

This clone has a single count. The chain joins TRBV5-1 to TRBJ2-1, with D possibly being TRBD1 (6 bases). Between the trimmed V and J ends, which lost 2 bases and 0 bases, there was a span of 9 bases. The CDR3 runs to 15 residues. Germline assignment: CDR1 SGHRS and CDR2 YFSETQ. The CDR3 bases are TGCGCCAGCAGCTTAAGGACAGACTCCTACAATGAGCAGTTCTTC. Translated, it gives CASSLRTDSYNEQFF.

The J gene is TRBJ1-4, the V gene TRBV29-1; 10 bases agree with TRBD1. Trimming at V came to 5 bases and at J to 0 bases, leaving 18 bases not matched to a gene. The CDR3 sequence is 20 residues long. The germline CDR1 and CDR2 sequences are SQVTM and ANQGSEA. CDR3 DNA sequence: TGCAGCGTTTTATTCAACTCCCCGGGACAGGGGCCGGCAACTAATGAAAAACTGTTTTTT. The encoded protein is CSVLFNSPGQGPATNEKLFF.

The chain is built from TRBV9 and TRBJ2-5; 14 nucleotides match TRBD2. CDR3 size: 16 residues. Germline V CDR1 and CDR2: SGDLS, YYNGEE. V dropped 4 bases and J dropped 4; count of bases not matched to a gene: 6. Written as DNA, the CDR3 is TGTGCCAGCAGCCCGGGACTAGCGGGAGTGTTAGAGACCCAGTACTTC. Amino acids: CASSPGLAGVLETQYF.

The chain employs TRBV5-1 and TRBJ2-4; 10 nucleotides line up with TRBD1. V lost 4 bases and J lost 7; bases outside the gene matches: 5. The CDR3 sequence is 14 residues long. Germline lookup yields CDR1 SGHRS and CDR2 YFSETQ. The CDR3 DNA follows: TGCGCCAGCAGCAGAGGGACAGGGGAGAACATTCAGTACTTC. This gives the protein CASSRGTGENIQYF.

This clone was detected only once. This chain connects TRBV9 to TRBJ2-7, with 8 bases fitting TRBD2. The V gene's germline CDR1 is SGDLS and CDR2 YYNGEE. V was clipped by 3 bases and J by 3 bases; unmatched bases: 14. The CDR3 contains 17 residues. The CDR3 DNA is TGTGCCAGCAGCGCATCCGGGCTAGCGGGCCCACACTACGAGCAGTACTTC. Its protein is CASSASGLAGPHYEQYF.

This chain connects TRBV19 to TRBJ2-1; 9 bases agree with TRBD2. The CDR3 extends over 21 amino acids. Looked up from germline, CDR1 is LNHDA and CDR2 is SQIVND (reference sequence). With 3 bases clipped from V and 3 bases from J, the junction kept 21 bases outside the gene matches. CDR3 in DNA: TGTGCCAGTAGTATTTGGGGGCAGGCGGGAGGGCCCTTCTCGGGCTACAATGAGCAGTTCTTC. It specifies CASSIWGQAGGPFSGYNEQFF.

This rearrangement joins TRBV11-2 to TRBJ1-5; D gene unclear. Germline CDR1 reads SGHAT; CDR2 reads FQNNGV. CDR3 size: 13 residues. V shed 0 bases and J shed 12 bases, with 12 bases lying between them. DNA for the CDR3: TGTGCCAGCAGCTTAGACCCCACTCGAGGCCAGCATTTT. This encodes CASSLDPTRGQHF.

CDR3 protein: CASSGRDRGLTGANVLTF. CDR3 nucleotides: TGTGCCAGCAGTGGACGGGACAGGGGGCTCACTGGGGCCAACGTCCTGACTTTC. This chain links TRBV6-1 with TRBJ2-6, with 12 nucleotides matching TRBD1. CDR3 length: 18 residues. Germline-derived CDR1 and CDR2 are MNHNS and SASEGT. The trim removed 4 bases at V and 2 bases at J, leaving 6 bases unmatched.

In this sample, this clone turned up once. This sequence joins TRBV18 and TRBJ1-1; D gene uncertain. The CDR3 is 12 residues long. The V and J ends lost 3 bases and 7 bases respectively, with 9 bases between them. Per germline, CDR1 KGHSH and CDR2 LQKENI. The CDR3 reads CASSPEEGEAFF. CDR3 DNA: TGTGCCAGCTCACCGGAAGAGGGTGAAGCTTTCTTT.

This clone showed up just once. The V call is TRBV30, the J call TRBJ1-4; no reliable D call. Germline loops: CDR1 GTSNPN, CDR2 SVGIG (reference sequence). V dropped 3 bases and J dropped 7 bases, with 15 bases sitting between them. The CDR3 sequence is 14 residues long. CDR3 nucleotides: TGTGCCTGGAGCGGCGGCCGGTCGGGTGAAAAACTGTTTTTT. This sequence encodes CAWSGGRSGEKLFF. The full variable domain, with the rest looked up from reference TRBV30 and TRBJ1-4, is SQTIHQWPATLVQPVGSPLSLECTVEGTSNPNLYWYRQAAGRGLQLLFYSVGIGQISSEVPQNLSASRPQDRQFILSSKKLLLSDSGFYLCAWSGGRSGEKLFFGSGTQLSVL.

The J gene is TRBJ1-1, the V gene TRBV4-3; D unclear. Per the germline V gene, CDR1 is LGHNA and CDR2 is YSLEER. The CDR3 is 15 amino acids. V was clipped by 4 bases and J by 4 bases, with 16 bases between them. The CDR3 DNA reads TGCGCCAGCAGCCCAGCCGCGAGGCCGCCCACTGAAGCTTTCTTT. Protein product: CASSPAARPPTEAFF.

This rearrangement joins TRBV19 to TRBJ2-7; TRBD2 matches at 8 bases. The germline CDR1 and CDR2 sequences are LNHDA and SQIVND (reference sequence). The CDR3 extends over 15 amino acids. V dropped 3 bases and J dropped 0; count of bases not matched to a gene: 4. CDR3 sequence: CASSILRGDSYEQYF. CDR3 DNA: TGTGCCAGTAGTATTTTGCGGGGGGACTCCTACGAGCAGTACTTC.

This clone has just one count. The V gene is TRBV7-3, the J gene TRBJ2-1, with TRBD2 matching over 11 bases. Trimming removed 5 bases from V and 4 bases from J; junction bases left unmatched: 4. The CDR3 has 15 residues. Per the germline V gene, CDR1 is SGHTA and CDR2 is FQGTGA. CDR3 residues: CASSQGTSGYNEQFF. In DNA form, the CDR3 reads TGTGCCAGCAGCCAGGGGACTAGCGGTTACAATGAGCAGTTCTTC.

The chain uses TRBV6-6 and TRBJ1-4, with a weak D call TRBD1 (6 bases). Per the germline V gene, CDR1 is MNHNY and CDR2 is SVGAGI (reference sequence). The CDR3 loop spans 14 amino acids. Trimming pared 5 bases from V and 8 bases from J, leaving 15 bases between. This CDR3 reads CASSHRANDEKLFF. CDR3 in DNA: TGTGCCAGCAGTCACAGGGCCAACGACGAAAAACTGTTTTTT.

The chain has TRBV6-5 and TRBJ2-7, with D perhaps TRBD2 (6 bases). The germline V and J ends were trimmed by 0 bases and 4 bases, with 10 bases remaining between them. This CDR3 is built from 14 residues. The germline gives CDR1 MNHEY, CDR2 SVGAGI. CDR3 in amino acids: CASSYSGRPYEQYF. The DNA of the CDR3 is TGTGCCAGCAGTTACTCAGGGAGGCCTTACGAGCAGTACTTC.

The rearrangement uses TRBV11-3 and TRBJ1-1; D not resolved. V was pared by 1 base and J by 8 bases, with 8 bases between. The germline V gene has CDR1 SGHNT and CDR2 YENEEA. There are 12 residues in the CDR3. The CDR3 sequence is CASSLVRREAFF. Here the CDR3 DNA reads TGTGCCAGCAGCTTAGTAAGGAGAGAAGCTTTCTTT. The full variable domain, its missing parts supplied by reference TRBV11-3 and TRBJ1-1, is EAGVVQSPRYKIIEKKQPVAFWCNPISGHNTLYWYLQNLGQGPELLIRYENEEAVDDSQLPKDRFSAERLKGVDSTLKIQPAELGDSAVYLCASSLVRREAFFGQGTRLTVV.

The J gene is TRBJ1-5, the V gene TRBV27, with 7 bases that match TRBD1. V shed 4 bases and J 1 base; nucleotides not matched to a gene: 1. CDR3 size: 14 residues. Germline V gene lookup returns CDR1 MNHEY and CDR2 SMNVEV (reference sequence). In nucleotides, the CDR3 is TGTGCCAGCAGTTACAGGGGAAGCAATCAGCCCCAGCATTTT. Translating gives CASSYRGSNQPQHF.

The V call is TRBV30, the J call TRBJ1-2; D perhaps matches TRBD1 (5 bases). This CDR3 comprises 13 residues. Germline V CDR1 and CDR2: GTSNPN, SVGIG (reference sequence). The V and J ends lost 5 bases and 12 bases respectively, with 22 bases between them. CDR3 nucleotides: TGTGCCTGGCAACCGGGACGGTGGGGAGGGAACACCTTC. Translating it yields CAWQPGRWGGNTF.